A selection of T cell receptor beta chains follows, all from one sample in a study of Tregs in tolerant kidney transplant recipients. Generated by immunoSEQ multiplex PCR, the TCRdb table keeps only in-frame clones and is missing some. This table holds approximately 66,000 clones, over 75% found once. The sequencing used Tregs from blood, collected before the transplant. Receptors originate from a human donor who received a combined kidney and bone marrow transplant. Both conserved end residues are part of each CDR3. D genes are given only for firm matches. Rows give clone size only sometimes, using once, few, many, or a class for an expanded clone.

v_call: TRBV2
clone_size: .
j_call: TRBJ1-5
d_call: TRBD1
cdr3_nt: TGTGCCAGCAGTTCTCAGGGGGGGGGCAATCAGCCCCAGCATTTT
cdr3_aa: CASSSQGGGNQPQHF

v_call: TRBV6-6
clone_size: .
j_call: TRBJ1-2
d_call: .
cdr3_nt: TGTGCCAGCAGCTTGACAGACTATGGCTACACCTTC
cdr3_aa: CASSLTDYGYTF

v_call: TRBV18
clone_size: once
j_call: TRBJ2-7
d_call: .
cdr3_nt: TGTGCCAGCTCACCAGACGCTAGCTACGAGCAGTACTTC
cdr3_aa: CASSPDASYEQYF

v_call: TRBV6-1
clone_size: .
j_call: TRBJ1-5
d_call: .
cdr3_nt: TGTGCCAGCAGTCGGGACAACAATCAGCCCCAGCATTTT
cdr3_aa: CASSRDNNQPQHF

v_call: TRBV7-6
clone_size: .
j_call: TRBJ2-6
d_call: .
cdr3_nt: TGTGCCAGCAGCTCCCCTGGTGTAGGGGCCAACGTCCTGACTTTC
cdr3_aa: CASSSPGVGANVLTF

v_call: TRBV5-1
clone_size: .
j_call: TRBJ1-1
d_call: .
cdr3_nt: TGCGCCAGCAGCTTGCTCGGCCCTGGGTTAGGGACTGAAGCTTTCTTT
cdr3_aa: CASSLLGPGLGTEAFF

v_call: TRBV6-6
clone_size: .
j_call: TRBJ2-3
d_call: .
cdr3_nt: TGTGCCAGCAGCCCCCGGACTAGCACAGATACGCAGTATTTT
cdr3_aa: CASSPRTSTDTQYF

v_call: TRBV7-9
clone_size: .
j_call: TRBJ2-7
d_call: .
cdr3_nt: TGTGCCAGCAGCTTATACGCTGCAGCCGGCTCCTACGAGCAGTACTTC
cdr3_aa: CASSLYAAAGSYEQYF

v_call: TRBV5-1
clone_size: .
j_call: TRBJ1-5
d_call: .
cdr3_nt: TGCGCCAGCAGCTTGGAGGGGTCACCCCAGCATTTT
cdr3_aa: CASSLEGSPQHF

v_call: TRBV6-5
clone_size: .
j_call: TRBJ2-5
d_call: .
cdr3_nt: TGTGCCAGCAGTGGATTTGGGGGCAAAGAGACCCAGTACTTC
cdr3_aa: CASSGFGGKETQYF

v_call: TRBV5-6
clone_size: .
j_call: TRBJ2-3
d_call: .
cdr3_nt: TGTGCCAGCAGCTTGTTGAGGGGCCCAGATACGCAGTATTTT
cdr3_aa: CASSLLRGPDTQYF

v_call: TRBV30
clone_size: few
j_call: TRBJ2-1
d_call: TRBD2
cdr3_nt: TGTGCCTGGGGTCCCCGTAGCGGGAGTTCCCGCAATGAGCAGTTCTTC
cdr3_aa: CAWGPRSGSSRNEQFF

v_call: TRBV4-1
clone_size: once
j_call: TRBJ2-7
d_call: TRBD1
cdr3_nt: TGCGCCAGCAGCCCCGGGACAGGGGGCAGATACGAGCAGTACTTC
cdr3_aa: CASSPGTGGRYEQYF

v_call: TRBV6-5
clone_size: .
j_call: TRBJ1-5
d_call: .
cdr3_nt: TGTGCCAGCAGTTACTCGACGACAGGCGGAAATCAGCCCCAGCATTTT
cdr3_aa: CASSYSTTGGNQPQHF

v_call: TRBV27
clone_size: .
j_call: TRBJ1-2
d_call: .
cdr3_nt: TGTGCCAGCAGTTTAGGGGGACATTTATCTGGCTACACCTTC
cdr3_aa: CASSLGGHLSGYTF

v_call: TRBV19
clone_size: .
j_call: TRBJ2-7
d_call: TRBD2
cdr3_nt: TGTGCCAGTAGTATAAGAGGCGCTAGCGGGAGACACGAGCAGTACTTC
cdr3_aa: CASSIRGASGRHEQYF

v_call: TRBV5-1
clone_size: .
j_call: TRBJ2-1
d_call: .
cdr3_nt: TGCGCCAGCAGGGGGTACAATGAGCAGTTCTTC
cdr3_aa: CASRGYNEQFF

v_call: TRBV18
clone_size: .
j_call: TRBJ2-3
d_call: TRBD1
cdr3_nt: TGTGCCAGCTCCCAGGACAGGCAGAGCACAGATACGCAGTATTTT
cdr3_aa: CASSQDRQSTDTQYF

v_call: TRBV5-1
clone_size: few
j_call: TRBJ1-2
d_call: TRBD1
cdr3_nt: TGCGCCAGCAGCTTGGGACAGGGGTATGGGTTCTATGGCTACACCTTC
cdr3_aa: CASSLGQGYGFYGYTF

v_call: TRBV5-1
clone_size: .
j_call: TRBJ2-5
d_call: .
cdr3_nt: TGCGCCAGCAGCGACACCCGAGAGACCCAGTACTTC
cdr3_aa: CASSDTRETQYF

v_call: TRBV4-1
clone_size: .
j_call: TRBJ2-2
d_call: TRBD2
cdr3_nt: TGCGCCAGCAGCTCCCCCTCTCGGACTAGCGGGGCGAACACCGGGGAGCTGTTTTTT
cdr3_aa: CASSSPSRTSGANTGELFF

v_call: TRBV6-5
clone_size: .
j_call: TRBJ1-4
d_call: .
cdr3_nt: TGTGCCAGCAGTTCGGGACGACTATCAACTAATGAAAAACTGTTTTTT
cdr3_aa: CASSSGRLSTNEKLFF

v_call: TRBV7-9
clone_size: .
j_call: TRBJ2-6
d_call: .
cdr3_nt: TGTGCCAGCAGCTTAGTGCGGGTAGCCGGGGCCAACGTCCTGACTTTC
cdr3_aa: CASSLVRVAGANVLTF

v_call: TRBV6-1
clone_size: .
j_call: TRBJ1-6
d_call: .
cdr3_nt: TGTGCCAGCAGTGAGCGCAGGGCGGGGTCACCCCTCCACTTT
cdr3_aa: CASSERRAGSPLHF

v_call: TRBV11-2
clone_size: .
j_call: TRBJ2-7
d_call: .
cdr3_nt: TGTGCCAGCAGAGGAGGGGGGAGGACCTACGAGCAGTACTTC
cdr3_aa: CASRGGGRTYEQYF

v_call: TRBV27
clone_size: .
j_call: TRBJ2-1
d_call: .
cdr3_nt: TGTGCCAGCAGTTTTGGGGGAAGTGAGCAGTTCTTC
cdr3_aa: CASSFGGSEQFF

v_call: TRBV5-4
clone_size: .
j_call: TRBJ2-1
d_call: TRBD2
cdr3_nt: TGTGCCAGCAGCTTGCGGCGGGGGGCTTACTCCTACAATGAGCAGTTCTTC
cdr3_aa: CASSLRRGAYSYNEQFF

v_call: TRBV28
clone_size: .
j_call: TRBJ2-7
d_call: .
cdr3_nt: TGTGCCAGTTCCACATGGGCCGCTCAAGACTTC
cdr3_aa: CASSTWAAQDF

v_call: TRBV28
clone_size: .
j_call: TRBJ1-1
d_call: .
cdr3_nt: TGTGCCAGCAGTTTAAGGATGGGCGTGACTGAAGCTTTCTTT
cdr3_aa: CASSLRMGVTEAFF

v_call: TRBV15
clone_size: .
j_call: TRBJ2-7
d_call: .
cdr3_nt: TGTGCCACCAGCAGAGATTTAAGGGTGCGCTCCTACGAGCAGTACTTC
cdr3_aa: CATSRDLRVRSYEQYF

v_call: TRBV18
clone_size: .
j_call: TRBJ1-1
d_call: TRBD1
cdr3_nt: TGTGCCAGCTCACCCTCAGGACAGGGGGTGATCGCTTTCTTT
cdr3_aa: CASSPSGQGVIAFF

v_call: TRBV27
clone_size: .
j_call: TRBJ1-1
d_call: TRBD1
cdr3_nt: TGTGCCAGCAGACAGGGGGCGTATCGCACTGAAGCTTTCTTT
cdr3_aa: CASRQGAYRTEAFF

v_call: TRBV2
clone_size: few
j_call: TRBJ2-5
d_call: TRBD2
cdr3_nt: TGTGCCAGCAGTCGGGAGGGTGGTGAGACCCAGTACTTC
cdr3_aa: CASSREGGETQYF

v_call: TRBV4-1
clone_size: few
j_call: TRBJ2-7
d_call: .
cdr3_nt: TGCGCCAGCAGCCGGAAGGACATGGGGATTACCTACGAGCAGTACTTC
cdr3_aa: CASSRKDMGITYEQYF

v_call: TRBV29-1
clone_size: .
j_call: TRBJ1-1
d_call: .
cdr3_nt: TGCAGCGCCCGCTGGACGGTCAACACTGAAGCTTTCTTT
cdr3_aa: CSARWTVNTEAFF

v_call: TRBV7-2
clone_size: .
j_call: TRBJ1-4
d_call: .
cdr3_nt: TGTGCCAGCAGCGCCGGAGGTGAAAAACTGTTTTTT
cdr3_aa: CASSAGGEKLFF

v_call: TRBV6-6
clone_size: .
j_call: TRBJ1-5
d_call: .
cdr3_nt: TGTGCCAGCAACCCCCGAGGGCCCAGGAGCAATCAGCCCCAGCATTTT
cdr3_aa: CASNPRGPRSNQPQHF

v_call: TRBV5-1
clone_size: .
j_call: TRBJ1-2
d_call: .
cdr3_nt: TGCGCCAGCAGCGCCACAGGGAATGGCTACACCTTC
cdr3_aa: CASSATGNGYTF

v_call: TRBV5-1
clone_size: .
j_call: TRBJ2-3
d_call: TRBD2
cdr3_nt: TGCGCCAGCAGCTCCTCGGGAGGTTTCGCAGATACGCAGTATTTT
cdr3_aa: CASSSSGGFADTQYF

v_call: TRBV30
clone_size: .
j_call: TRBJ2-7
d_call: .
cdr3_nt: TGTGCCTGGAGGGGACTGGTTGCCGGCGAGCAGTACTTC
cdr3_aa: CAWRGLVAGEQYF

v_call: TRBV12-2
clone_size: .
j_call: TRBJ1-5
d_call: .
cdr3_nt: TGTGCAAGTCGCTCCCCCGGACAGGGTATCAGTCAGCCCCAGCATTTT
cdr3_aa: CASRSPGQGISQPQHF

v_call: TRBV5-4
clone_size: .
j_call: TRBJ2-7
d_call: .
cdr3_nt: TGTGCCAGCAGTCGAGGACCCTGGGGCTCCTACGAGCAGTACTTC
cdr3_aa: CASSRGPWGSYEQYF

v_call: TRBV18
clone_size: .
j_call: TRBJ1-5
d_call: .
cdr3_nt: TGTGCCAGCTCGCCTCCCAATCAGCCCCAGCATTTT
cdr3_aa: CASSPPNQPQHF

v_call: TRBV7-9
clone_size: .
j_call: TRBJ1-2
d_call: .
cdr3_nt: TGTGCCAGCAGCTTAGTTAACAGGGCTATGACCGGCTACACCTTC
cdr3_aa: CASSLVNRAMTGYTF

v_call: TRBV7-2
clone_size: once
j_call: TRBJ2-5
d_call: .
cdr3_nt: TGTGCCAGCAGCTCCCAGGGACAAGAGACCCAGTACTTC
cdr3_aa: CASSSQGQETQYF

v_call: TRBV28
clone_size: .
j_call: TRBJ2-7
d_call: TRBD2
cdr3_nt: TGTGCCAGCAGTTCGACTAGCCCCCACGAGCAGTACTTC
cdr3_aa: CASSSTSPHEQYF

v_call: TRBV4-3
clone_size: once
j_call: TRBJ2-1
d_call: TRBD1
cdr3_nt: TGCGCCAGCAGCCCAGACAGGGGATCCTACAATGAGCAGTTCTTC
cdr3_aa: CASSPDRGSYNEQFF

v_call: TRBV5-1
clone_size: .
j_call: TRBJ1-3
d_call: TRBD1
cdr3_nt: TGCGCCAGCAGCTCGGGACAGGGGACTGGAAACACCATATATTTT
cdr3_aa: CASSSGQGTGNTIYF

v_call: TRBV6-1
clone_size: once
j_call: TRBJ1-5
d_call: TRBD1
cdr3_nt: TGTGCCAGCAGTGACCGGGACAGGGGGGGTTCTCAGCCCCAGCATTTT
cdr3_aa: CASSDRDRGGSQPQHF

v_call: TRBV5-1
clone_size: .
j_call: TRBJ2-3
d_call: .
cdr3_nt: TGCGCCAGCAGCCGGAGCGGTAGCACAGATACGCAGTATTTT
cdr3_aa: CASSRSGSTDTQYF

v_call: TRBV18
clone_size: .
j_call: TRBJ2-7
d_call: TRBD1
cdr3_nt: TGTGCCAGCTCACCACGGGACAGTTCCTACGAGCAGTACTTC
cdr3_aa: CASSPRDSSYEQYF